The next 27 T cell receptor beta chains were all read from a single sample in a study of shared clonotypes between healthy human individuals. The assay was immunoSEQ multiplex PCR, and TCRdb's table has in-frame clones only and misses some. The sample has 450,000 to 500,000 clones; 70% to 80% are singletons. Sequencing was done on a sample of PBMCs. These TCRs come from a middle-aged woman in good health. Some clones in this sample may be carry-over from other donors' samples.

The chain links TRBV28 to TRBJ2-7; D is possibly TRBD2 (6 bases). This CDR3 is 15 amino acids long. V was shortened by 1 base and J by 3 bases, with 13 bases between the two germline ends. CDR1 is MDHEN, CDR2 SYDVKM, per germline. CDR3 region: CASSLLGGRGYEQYF. The CDR3 region has the DNA TGTGCCAGCAGTTTATTGGGGGGAAGGGGCTACGAGCAGTACTTC.

This clone was picked up one time. The V gene is TRBV30, the J gene TRBJ2-7, with D tentatively TRBD2 (5 bases). The CDR3 has 14 residues. CDR1 and CDR2 (germline): GTSNPN, SVGIG (reference sequence). The V end lost 2 bases, the J end lost 4 bases, and 15 bases lay between the germline ends. The CDR3 bases are TGTGCCTGGAGTCTCGGACTGCTAGCTTACGAGCAGTACTTC. Its protein is CAWSLGLLAYEQYF.

The chain employs TRBV6-1 and TRBJ2-1; D remains ambiguous. Germline V gene data show CDR1 as MNHNS and CDR2 as SASEGT. The V and J ends lost 2 bases and 12 bases respectively, with 11 bases between them. The CDR3 covers 12 residues. The CDR3 spells CASSELAERQFF. In DNA, the CDR3 is TGTGCCAGCAGTGAACTGGCAGAGAGGCAGTTCTTC.

This rearrangement joins TRBV7-9 to TRBJ2-5, with D possibly being TRBD1 or TRBD2 (6 bases each). The CDR3 runs 13 residues. From germline, CDR1 is SEHNR and CDR2 FQNEAQ (reference sequence). V was cut by 8 bases and J by 7 bases, with 17 bases left in between. The CDR3 sequence is CASGTTSYGTQYF. CDR3 nucleotides: TGTGCCAGCGGGACAACTAGCTATGGGACCCAGTACTTC.

The J gene is TRBJ2-3, the V gene TRBV15; D ambiguous. The germline V and J ends were trimmed by 1 base and 4 bases, with 12 bases remaining between them. The CDR3 is 15 residues long. CDR1 and CDR2 (germline): LNHNV, YYDKDF (reference sequence). CDR3 amino acids: CATSRARVGADTQYF. DNA for the CDR3: TGTGCCACCAGCAGAGCCCGAGTAGGAGCAGATACGCAGTATTTT.

This chain joins TRBV6-1 and TRBJ1-5; D not resolved. The CDR3 runs to 15 residues. Trimming stripped 4 bases from V and 0 bases from J, with 10 bases between. CDR1 and CDR2 (germline): MNHNS, SASEGT. CDR3 residues: CASSGVGSSNQPQHF. CDR3 DNA sequence: TGTGCCAGCAGTGGTGTAGGGAGTAGCAATCAGCCCCAGCATTTT.

In this sample, this clone turned up a few times. The genes are TRBV10-1 and TRBJ2-5; D remains ambiguous. The J call is in doubt because the DNA end fits TRBJ2-7 better. Germline V gene lookup returns CDR1 WNHNN and CDR2 SYGVQD (reference sequence). There are 11 residues in the CDR3. The CDR3 loop is CASQGSDEQYF. The CDR3, as DNA: TGCGCCAGCCAAGGAAGCGACGAGCAGTACTTC.

V gene TRBV19 combines with J gene TRBJ2-2; 9 bases align to TRBD2. The length of the CDR3 is 14 residues. V was clipped by 9 bases and J by 7 bases; unmatched bases: 9. CDR1 is LNHDA, CDR2 SQIVND, per germline (reference sequence). The CDR3 sequence is CASGPGTSFGELFF. The DNA of the CDR3 is TGTGCCAGCGGACCCGGGACTAGCTTCGGGGAGCTGTTTTTT.

The chain employs TRBV2 and TRBJ1-1, with a weak D call TRBD1 (5 bases). V was trimmed by 2 bases and J by 2 bases, leaving 12 bases between them. CDR3 length: 15 residues. The germline CDR1 and CDR2 sequences are SNHLY and FYNNEI. CDR3 DNA sequence: TGTGCCAGCAGTGAATCGGAAGGGGCCAACACTGAAGCTTTCTTT. Its protein is CASSESEGANTEAFF.

Only one count was recorded for this clone. The chain has TRBV7-9 and TRBJ2-7; no clear D gene. V was pared by 6 bases and J by 3 bases, with 12 bases between. The CDR3 length is 13 residues. Germline V gene lookup returns CDR1 SEHNR and CDR2 FQNEAQ (reference sequence). CDR3 loop: CASRTTPHYEQYF. CDR3 bases: TGTGCCAGCAGAACGACCCCCCACTACGAGCAGTACTTC.

V and J are TRBV7-9 and TRBJ2-6; unclear D gene. Germline V gene sequence: CDR1 SEHNR, CDR2 FQNEAQ (reference sequence). V was pared by 9 bases and J by 0 bases, with 9 bases between. The CDR3 runs to 14 residues. The CDR3 loop reads CARDLGSGANVLTF. DNA of the CDR3: TGTGCCAGGGACCTGGGCTCTGGGGCCAACGTCCTGACTTTC.

The chain carries TRBV5-4 and TRBJ1-2; 7 nucleotides match TRBD1. With 4 bases clipped from V and 6 bases from J, the junction kept 6 bases outside the gene matches. The CDR3 consists of 13 residues. Germline V gene lookup returns CDR1 SGHNT and CDR2 YYREEE (reference sequence). Here the CDR3 DNA reads TGTGCCAGCAGCAGAGGGACAGAGAATGGCTACACCTTC. It is translated as CASSRGTENGYTF.

In the case of this clone: The junction and the germline gene differ at one end; a read error may be behind it. V usage is TRBV30 and J usage is TRBJ2-7, with D hard to call. Germline V lookup: CDR1 GTSNPN, CDR2 SVGIG (reference sequence). The CDR3 consists of 11 residues. The CDR3 reads CARRRGHEQYF. Written as DNA, the CDR3 is TGTGCCCGGAGACGCGGCCACGAGCAATACTTC.

The V gene is TRBV12-1, the J gene TRBJ1-2; the table's D call, TRBD1, was not checked against the DNA. TRBV12-1 is a pseudogene. The CDR3 spans 19 residues. The CDR3 nucleotides are TGTGCCAGCAGCTTTGGGGGGGACAGTGGGCAAACGAGGCACTATGGCTACACCTTC. Protein sequence: CASSFGGDSGQTRHYGYTF.

The V call is TRBV28, the J call TRBJ1-2, with D possibly TRBD1 on 5 matching bases. CDR3 length: 16 residues. The V end lost 2 bases, the J end lost 4 bases, and 17 bases lay between the germline ends. Germline-derived CDR1 and CDR2 are MDHEN and SYDVKM. CDR3 coding DNA: TGTGCCAGCAGTTTACCACAGCTGACAGATAGCTATGGCTACACCTTC. It codes for CASSLPQLTDSYGYTF.

The DNA for the CDR3 is TGTGCCAGCAGCCGGGACACCTATGGTTCACCCCTCCACTTT. It yields the protein CASSRDTYGSPLHF. The rearrangement uses TRBV5-4 and TRBJ1-6, with TRBD1 as a possible D gene (6 bases). Deletions cut 4 bases from V and 9 bases from J, with 14 bases between. In germline, CDR1 is SGHNT, CDR2 YYREEE (reference sequence). CDR3 length: 14 amino acids. The full variable domain, its missing parts supplied by reference TRBV5-4 and TRBJ1-6, is ETGVTQSPTHLIKTRGQQVTLRCSSQSGHNTVSWYQQALGQGPQFIFQYYREEENGRGNFPPRFSGLQFPNYSSELNVNALELDDSALYLCASSRDTYGSPLHFGNGTRLTVT.

This clone has a handful of counts. The gene calls are TRBV4-1 and TRBJ2-2, with 7 bases aligning to TRBD2. V lost 3 bases, J lost 6 bases, and 16 bases stayed unmatched. The germline V gene encodes CDR1 MGHRA and CDR2 YSYEKL. CDR3 length: 18 amino acids. The CDR3 DNA reads as TGCGCCAGCAGCCATTTCGGGCTAGCGGTCATAGCTTCCGGGGAGCTGTTTTTT. This gives the protein CASSHFGLAVIASGELFF.

V gene TRBV5-1 combines with J gene TRBJ2-1, with 7 positions matching TRBD1. V shed 4 bases, J shed 7 bases, and the junction held 8 bases outside the gene matches. The CDR3 is 14 residues long. Germline V gene lookup returns CDR1 SGHRS and CDR2 YFSETQ. CDR3 loop: CASSIGTEQNEQFF. The CDR3 DNA reads TGCGCCAGCAGCATAGGGACAGAGCAAAATGAGCAGTTCTTC.

The chain uses TRBV5-4 and TRBJ2-5; TRBD1 is a possible D gene (6 bases). The closer fit of TRBJ2-7 to the DNA end suggests the J call may be wrong. The CDR3 length is 14 residues. Germline values: CDR1 SGHNT, CDR2 YYREEE (reference sequence). The DNA of the CDR3 is TGTGCCAGCAGCTTATGGGGGCAGACCTACGAGCAGTACTTC. Translated: CASSLWGQTYEQYF.

This chain connects TRBV23-1 to TRBJ1-4; TRBD1 might be the D (5 bases). TRBV23-1 is noted as an ORF with a role that remains uncertain. Deletions cut 4 bases from V and 3 bases from J, with 9 bases between. This CDR3 region has 14 residues. CDR3 bases: TGCGCCAGCAGTCTTATGACAGCTAATGAAAAACTGTTTTTT. Protein product: CASSLMTANEKLFF.

This clone was detected a few times. The V and J genes are TRBV6-6 and TRBJ2-1; D unclear. The CDR3 consists of 13 residues. V was trimmed by 4 bases and J by 7 bases, leaving 11 bases between them. Germline CDR1 and CDR2: MNHNY and SVGAGI (reference sequence). In DNA, the CDR3 is TGTGCCAGCAGTTCCGGGCTGCGTAATGAGCAGTTCTTC. The encoded protein is CASSSGLRNEQFF.

This chain joins TRBV28 and TRBJ1-2; D is unresolved. Looked up from germline, CDR1 is MDHEN and CDR2 is SYDVKM. Trimming left V 1 base short and J 1 base short, with 1 base between. There are 12 residues in the CDR3. The CDR3 nucleotides read TGTGCCAGCAGTTTATATAACTATGGCTACACCTTC. Encoded protein: CASSLYNYGYTF.

The gene calls are TRBV7-2 and TRBJ1-6, with D possibly being TRBD1 (5 bases). V lost 0 bases to trimming and J lost 6 bases, with 12 bases between them. Germline CDR1 and CDR2: SGHTA and FQGNSA. This CDR3 is 16 amino acids long. CDR3 loop: CASSLAAGRTNSPLHF. DNA of the CDR3: TGTGCCAGCAGCTTAGCGGCAGGGCGTACTAATTCACCCCTCCACTTT.

This clone was observed a few times. The chain is built from TRBV30 and TRBJ1-5; D is unresolved. V was shortened by 3 bases and J by 3 bases, with 9 bases between the two germline ends. CDR3 length equals 13 residues. Germline V lookup: CDR1 GTSNPN, CDR2 SVGIG (reference sequence). The CDR3 loop is CAWRSGVNQPQHF. CDR3 nucleotide sequence: TGTGCCTGGAGGTCGGGTGTCAATCAGCCCCAGCATTTT.

The V and J genes are TRBV7-3 and TRBJ2-2; 9 bases are shared with TRBD2. CDR1 and CDR2 (germline): SGHTA, FQGTGA. The CDR3 runs 14 residues. After removal of 1 base from V and 7 bases from J, the junction contained 1 base not matched to a gene. CDR3 amino acids: CASSLSGRDGELFF. The CDR3, as DNA: TGTGCCAGCAGCTTAAGCGGGAGGGACGGGGAGCTGTTTTTT. Looking up the rest from reference TRBV7-3 and TRBJ2-2 gives the full variable domain: GAGVSQTPSNKVTEKGKYVELRCDPISGHTALYWYRQSLGQGPEFLIYFQGTGAADDSGLPNDRFFAVRPEGSVSTLKIQRTERGDSAVYLCASSLSGRDGELFFGEGSRLTVL.

The J gene is TRBJ2-7, the V gene TRBV4-2; 9 bases align to TRBD1. V shed 4 bases, J shed 2 bases, and the junction held 6 bases outside the gene matches. CDR1 and CDR2 from the germline V gene are LGHNA and YNFKEQ. The CDR3 extends over 15 amino acids. This chain's CDR3 is CASSPLGDRAYEQYF. The CDR3, as DNA: TGTGCCAGCAGCCCTTTGGGGGACAGGGCCTACGAGCAGTACTTC.

This chain uses TRBV30 with TRBJ2-1; 8 bases line up with TRBD2. Germline CDR1 is GTSNPN and CDR2 is SVGIG (reference sequence). Trimming cost V 1 base and J 8 bases; bases outside gene matches: 7. This CDR3 is 14 amino acids long. Written as DNA, the CDR3 is TGTGCCTGGAGTGAAGGAGCGGGAGTAGATGAGCAGTTCTTC. It specifies CAWSEGAGVDEQFF.